This T cell receptor beta chain stems from a study of blood T cells in healthy people across ages. The use of a sample-barcoded 5' primer and a J-beta primer mix characterized a second PCR of about 7 to 12 cycles. MiXCR, run by TCRdb on the 5' RACE reads, gives a single entry per CDR3 protein. The sample shows about 1.1 million distinct CDR3 sequences, 35% to 40% of them seen only once. There are 15 residues in the CDR3. Trimming took off 3 bases at V and 1 base at J, with 10 bases between the two ends. Germline CDR1 and CDR2: MGHRA and YSYEKL. Notes on the study in general: Expanded clonotype shifts may have been confounded, as the donors had an unknown CMV status.

In the case of this clonotype: The target antigen is unknown.

The sequenced material came from blood. The rearrangement joins TRBV4-1 to TRBJ2-1; D remains unclear. The sequence came from a man aged 18-30 years in good health. Written as DNA, the CDR3 is TGCGCCAGCAGCCACTTGGCACAGTCCTACAATGAGCAGTTCTTC. This gives the protein CASSHLAQSYNEQFF.